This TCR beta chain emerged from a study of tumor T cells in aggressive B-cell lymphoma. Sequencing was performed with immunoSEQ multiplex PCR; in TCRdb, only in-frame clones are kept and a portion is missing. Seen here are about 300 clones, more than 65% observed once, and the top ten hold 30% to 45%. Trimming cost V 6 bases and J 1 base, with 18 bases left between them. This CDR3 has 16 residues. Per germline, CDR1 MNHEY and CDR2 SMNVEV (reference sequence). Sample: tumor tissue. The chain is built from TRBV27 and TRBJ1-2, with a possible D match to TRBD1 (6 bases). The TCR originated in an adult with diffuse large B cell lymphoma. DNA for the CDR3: TGTGCCAGCAGCCGTACCGGGACACGGGTTAACTATGGCTACACCTTC. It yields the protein CASSRTGTRVNYGYTF.